A selection of T cell receptor beta chains follows, all from one sample in a study of regulatory T cells in long-lasting Graves disease. TCRdb used MiXCR to reprocess the multiplex PCR reads, holding one entry per CDR3 protein. The table has roughly 300,000 distinct CDR3 sequences, 20% to 25% seen once. The sequencing used peripheral blood mononuclear cells (PBMCs), collected when the disease was refractory, from a patient treated with antithyroid drugs. The receptors derive from a female donor with Graves disease. Each CDR3 is given with its conserved first and last residue. D genes are given only for firm matches. Clone size is shown for a subset of rows, as once, few, many or a class of expanded clone.

cdr3_nt	cdr3_aa	d_call	v_call	clone_size	j_call	cdr3_length
TGTGCCAGCAGCCTCATCAGGGCGGTGGGCTCACCCCTCCACTTT	CASSLIRAVGSPLHF	NA	TRBV5-6	few	TRBJ1-6	15
TGTGCCAGCAGTTTGGGAGGGCAGGGGTATCAGCCCCAGCATTTT	CASSLGGQGYQPQHF	NA	TRBV28	many	TRBJ1-5	15
TGTGCCAGCAGCGGTGGGGGACTGCGAACTGAAGCTTTCTTT	CASSGGGLRTEAFF	NA	TRBV7-2	NA	TRBJ1-1	14
TGTGCCAGCAGCCGGTCCAGGCAGCAGTACGAGCAGTACTTC	CASSRSRQQYEQYF	NA	TRBV3-1	many	TRBJ2-7	14
TGTGCCAGCAGCGTGACTAGCGGGCCCGGGGAGCTGTTTTTT	CASSVTSGPGELFF	TRBD2	TRBV9	many	TRBJ2-2	14
TGTGCCAGCAGTTTATTCGCCCGCGAGGGTGAGCAGTTCTTC	CASSLFAREGEQFF	NA	TRBV12-3/TRBV12-4	few	TRBJ2-1	14
TGTGCCAGCAGTCCACAAACAGGAAACTATGGCTACACCTTC	CASSPQTGNYGYTF	NA	TRBV12-3/TRBV12-4	many	TRBJ1-2	14
TGCAGCGTCATGGGGGGGGCCTGGGGCTACACCTTC	CSVMGGAWGYTF	NA	TRBV29-1	many	TRBJ1-2	12
TGCGCCAGCAGCCAATGGGACAGCATGAACACTGAAGCTTTCTTT	CASSQWDSMNTEAFF	TRBD1	TRBV4-3	NA	TRBJ1-1	15
TGTGCCAGCAGCTTAAATACCGGGGCAGGGACTGCATACAACTATGGCTACACCTTC	CASSLNTGAGTAYNYGYTF	NA	TRBV11-2	many	TRBJ1-2	19
TGTGCCAGCATAAAGGGGCGAGAGACCCAGTACTTC	CASIKGRETQYF	NA	TRBV2	many	TRBJ2-5	12
TGTGCCAGCTCATGGGCCGGCTCGCTCCACGAGCAGTACTTC	CASSWAGSLHEQYF	NA	TRBV28	many	TRBJ2-7	14
TGTGCCAGCAGCGTTGACCCCGGGACAGCCTACGAGCAGTACTTC	CASSVDPGTAYEQYF	TRBD1	TRBV28	few	TRBJ2-7	15
TGTGCCAGCAGTTTTTCCCCCCGGGAGACCCAGTACTTC	CASSFSPRETQYF	NA	TRBV28	many	TRBJ2-5	13
TGTGCCAGCAGCTTCTGGGGGAACACTGAAGCTTTCTTT	CASSFWGNTEAFF	NA	TRBV12-3/TRBV12-4	many	TRBJ1-1	13
TGTGCCAGCAGCTTGACAGGGGACTATGGCTACACCTTC	CASSLTGDYGYTF	TRBD1	TRBV12-3/TRBV12-4	many	TRBJ1-2	13
TGCGCCAGCAGCCAAGATTCGACCAGAAATTCACCCCTCCACTTT	CASSQDSTRNSPLHF	NA	TRBV4-3	NA	TRBJ1-6	15
TGCAGTGCTTTACAGGGCAGCTCCTACAATGAGCAGTTCTTC	CSALQGSSYNEQFF	NA	TRBV20-1	NA	TRBJ2-1	14
TGCAGCGTACCCCATGACGGGGGGAGGGCTTTCTTT	CSVPHDGGRAFF	NA	TRBV20-1	many	TRBJ1-1	12
TGTGCCATCAGCACGGGACAGGGGGACTACGAGCAGTACTTC	CAISTGQGDYEQYF	TRBD1	TRBV10-3	many	TRBJ2-7	14
TGCGCCAGCAGCGTTGATAGGGGCCTGAACACTGAAGCTTTCTTT	CASSVDRGLNTEAFF	NA	TRBV5-1	NA	TRBJ1-1	15
TGTGCCAGTAGTATGGGAACCGGGACCTACACCTACGAGCAGTACTTC	CASSMGTGTYTYEQYF	NA	TRBV19	NA	TRBJ2-7	16